This is a list of T cell receptor beta chains from one sample in a study of blood T cell repertoires in COVID-19. The table came from immunoSEQ multiplex PCR; TCRdb's copy has only in-frame clones and leaves some out. This sample has around 57,000 clones, with about 91% found just once. The sequencing sample was made of peripheral blood. The receptors originated from a woman older than 75 with active COVID-19. Each CDR3 is given with its conserved first and last residue. The order of the fields is D gene, V gene, clone size, CDR3 length, J gene, CDR3 protein, CDR3 DNA. D genes are given only for firm matches. Size tells how often a clone was seen (once, few, many) or the class of an expanded clone, and some rows leave it out.

NA	TRBV9	NA	15	TRBJ1-2	CASSVGPGLNYGYTF	TGTGCCAGCAGCGTAGGTCCAGGGCTCAACTATGGCTACACCTTC
NA	TRBV4-3	NA	16	TRBJ1-1	CASSQDDRRWDTEAFF	TGCGCCAGCAGCCAGGATGACAGGAGGTGGGACACTGAAGCTTTCTTT
NA	TRBV6-4	NA	14	TRBJ2-3	CASSEGQGTDTQYF	TGTGCCAGCAGTGAAGGGCAGGGTACAGATACGCAGTATTTT
NA	TRBV5-1	NA	16	TRBJ2-7	CASSLDETSSSYEQYF	TGCGCCAGCAGCTTGGATGAGACATCGAGCTCCTACGAGCAGTACTTC
NA	TRBV5-1	once	15	TRBJ2-5	CASSLGGRGVETQYF	TGCGCCAGCAGCTTGGGTGGCAGGGGCGTAGAGACCCAGTACTTC
NA	TRBV29-1	NA	13	TRBJ2-5	CSVRKGGGETQYF	TGCAGCGTTCGCAAGGGAGGGGGAGAGACCCAGTACTTC
TRBD2	TRBV20-1	NA	11	TRBJ2-7	CSALAGYEQYF	TGCAGTGCACTAGCGGGCTACGAGCAGTACTTC
TRBD2	TRBV5-4	NA	16	TRBJ2-1	CASSPPAGRGSNEQFF	TGTGCCAGCAGCCCCCCCGCGGGGCGGGGGAGCAATGAGCAGTTCTTC
NA	TRBV2	NA	13	TRBJ1-2	CASSFTGNDGYTF	TGTGCCAGCAGTTTTACAGGGAATGATGGCTACACCTTC
NA	TRBV2	NA	15	TRBJ2-1	CASSENPYSYNEQFF	TGTGCCAGCAGTGAAAATCCCTACTCCTACAATGAGCAGTTCTTC
NA	TRBV7-2	NA	13	TRBJ2-7	CASSSSPSYEQYF	TGTGCCAGTTCTTCGTCTCCGTCCTACGAGCAGTACTTC
NA	TRBV3-1/TRBV3-2	NA	15	TRBJ1-1	CASSLIDSLNTEAFF	TGTGCCAGCAGCCTCATCGACAGCCTGAACACTGAAGCTTTCTTT
TRBD1	TRBV25-1	NA	16	TRBJ2-7	CASSEYGQGARYEQYF	TGTGCCAGCAGTGAATATGGCCAGGGGGCGCGATACGAGCAGTACTTC
TRBD1	TRBV3-1/TRBV3-2	NA	14	TRBJ1-4	CASSQRTGGEKLFF	TGTGCCAGCAGTCAAAGGACAGGGGGTGAAAAACTGTTTTTT
NA	TRBV5-8	NA	13	TRBJ2-1	CASSLDASDEQFF	TGTGCCAGCAGCTTGGATGCGTCCGATGAGCAGTTCTTC
NA	TRBV11-2	NA	16	TRBJ2-5	CASSFYSGEYQETQYF	TGTGCCAGCAGCTTTTACTCAGGGGAGTACCAAGAGACCCAGTACTTC
NA	TRBV9	NA	14	TRBJ2-7	CASSVEVGAGEQYF	TGTGCCAGCAGCGTAGAGGTAGGGGCGGGAGAGCAGTACTTC
TRBD2	TRBV4-3	NA	14	TRBJ2-1	CASSQDRGGGARFF	TGCGCCAGCAGCCAAGATAGGGGCGGGGGGGCCCGGTTCTTC
TRBD2	TRBV7-2	NA	15	TRBJ2-2	CASSLGTRSTGELFF	TGTGCCAGCAGCTTAGGGACTAGATCCACCGGGGAGCTGTTTTTT
NA	TRBV4-3	NA	13	TRBJ1-5	CASSQDVDQPQHF	TGCGCCAGCAGCCAAGATGTCGATCAGCCCCAGCATTTT
NA	TRBV5-4	once	14	TRBJ1-1	CASSLDRGSREAFF	TGTGCCAGCAGCTTGGATCGGGGTTCCCGGGAAGCTTTCTTT
NA	TRBV18	NA	15	TRBJ2-5	CASSPPATWRETQYF	TGTGCCAGCTCACCACCGGCTACCTGGAGGGAGACCCAGTACTTC
NA	TRBV6-6	NA	16	TRBJ1-2	CATDLIGARINYGYTF	TGTGCCACCGACTTAATAGGGGCACGCATTAACTATGGCTACACCTTC
TRBD1	TRBV25-1	few	15	TRBJ2-1	CASSEPGTVNNEQFF	TGTGCCAGCAGTGAGCCCGGGACAGTTAACAATGAGCAGTTCTTC
NA	TRBV7-8	NA	11	TRBJ2-7	CASSSLYEQYF	TGTGCCAGCAGCTCCCTCTACGAGCAGTACTTC
NA	TRBV2	NA	12	TRBJ2-7	CASCPDSYEQYF	TGTGCCAGCTGTCCAGACAGCTACGAGCAGTACTTC
NA	TRBV9	NA	14	TRBJ2-1	CASSVEGGADEQFF	TGTGCCAGCAGCGTAGAGGGGGGGGCAGATGAGCAGTTCTTC
TRBD1	TRBV9	NA	14	TRBJ2-7	CASSLGQATYEQYF	TGTGCCAGCAGTCTCGGACAGGCGACCTACGAGCAGTACTTC
TRBD1	TRBV27	NA	19	TRBJ1-4	CASSPIPPGQGALGEKLFF	TGTGCCAGCAGTCCTATCCCTCCGGGACAGGGGGCTCTGGGGGAAAAACTGTTTTTT
TRBD2	TRBV4-3	NA	14	TRBJ2-3	CASSQDGRGETQYF	TGCGCCAGCAGCCAAGATGGGCGGGGGGAAACGCAGTATTTT
TRBD1	TRBV6-5	NA	13	TRBJ1-1	CASSGTVDTEAFF	TGTGCCAGCAGCGGGACAGTGGACACTGAAGCTTTCTTT
NA	TRBV6-5	NA	11	TRBJ1-4	CASRATEKLFF	TGTGCCAGCAGAGCGACGGAAAAACTGTTTTTT